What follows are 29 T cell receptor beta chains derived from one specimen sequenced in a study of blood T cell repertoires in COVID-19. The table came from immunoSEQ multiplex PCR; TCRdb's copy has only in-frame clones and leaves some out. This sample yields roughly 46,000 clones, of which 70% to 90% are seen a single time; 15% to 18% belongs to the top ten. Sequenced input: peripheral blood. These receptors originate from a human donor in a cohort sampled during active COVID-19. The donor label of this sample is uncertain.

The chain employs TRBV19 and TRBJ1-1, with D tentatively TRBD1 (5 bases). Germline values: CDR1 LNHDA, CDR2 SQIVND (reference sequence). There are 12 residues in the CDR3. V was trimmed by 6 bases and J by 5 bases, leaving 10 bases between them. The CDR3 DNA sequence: TGTGCCAGTAGGGAGGGGAGGACTGAAGCTTTCTTT. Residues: CASREGRTEAFF.

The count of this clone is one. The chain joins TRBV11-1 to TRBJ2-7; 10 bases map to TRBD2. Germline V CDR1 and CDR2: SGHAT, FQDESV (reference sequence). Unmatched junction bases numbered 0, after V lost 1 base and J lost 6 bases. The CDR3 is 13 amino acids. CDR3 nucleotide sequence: TGTGCCAGCAGCTTAGGACTAGCGGGCGAGCAGTACTTC. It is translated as CASSLGLAGEQYF.

CDR3 protein: CASSLDRASQPQHF. The CDR3 nucleotides read TGTGCCAGCAGTCTGGACAGGGCCTCGCAGCCCCAGCATTTT. The chain joins TRBV6-2 or TRBV6-3 to TRBJ1-5; 8 bases are shared with TRBD1. J was trimmed by 7 bases and V by 5 bases; bases with no gene match: 7. Germline values: CDR1 MNHEY, CDR2 SVGEGT. The CDR3 consists of 14 residues.

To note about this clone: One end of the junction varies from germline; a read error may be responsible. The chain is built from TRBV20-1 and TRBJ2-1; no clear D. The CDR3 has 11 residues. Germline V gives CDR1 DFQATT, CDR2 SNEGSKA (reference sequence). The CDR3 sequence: CSAGERNEQFF. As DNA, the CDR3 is TGCAGTGCTGGAGAGCGAAATGAGCAGTTCTTC.

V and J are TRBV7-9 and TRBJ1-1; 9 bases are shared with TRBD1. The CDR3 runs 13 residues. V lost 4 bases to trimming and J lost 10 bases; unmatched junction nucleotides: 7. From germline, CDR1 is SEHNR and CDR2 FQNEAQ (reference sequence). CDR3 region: CASSSAGQGLAFF. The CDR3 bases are TGTGCCAGCAGCTCAGCCGGACAGGGGTTAGCTTTCTTT.

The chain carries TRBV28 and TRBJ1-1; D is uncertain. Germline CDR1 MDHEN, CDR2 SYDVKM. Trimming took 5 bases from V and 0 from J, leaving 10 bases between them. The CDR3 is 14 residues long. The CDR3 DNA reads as TGTGCCAGCAGTACCTCAGGTTTGAACACTGAAGCTTTCTTT. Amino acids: CASSTSGLNTEAFF.

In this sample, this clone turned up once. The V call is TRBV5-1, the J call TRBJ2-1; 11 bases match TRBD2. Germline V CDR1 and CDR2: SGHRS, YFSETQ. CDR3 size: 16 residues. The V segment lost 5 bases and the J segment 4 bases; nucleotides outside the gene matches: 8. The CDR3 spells CASRQSLAGAYNEQFF. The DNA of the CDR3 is TGCGCCAGCAGGCAATCACTAGCGGGGGCTTACAATGAGCAGTTCTTC.

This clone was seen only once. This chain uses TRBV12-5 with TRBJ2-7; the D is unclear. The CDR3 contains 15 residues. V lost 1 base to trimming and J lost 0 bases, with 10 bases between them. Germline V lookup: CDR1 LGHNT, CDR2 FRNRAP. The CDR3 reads CASGLDHPGSYEQYF. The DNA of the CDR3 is TGTGCTAGTGGTTTGGACCATCCGGGCTCCTACGAGCAGTACTTC.

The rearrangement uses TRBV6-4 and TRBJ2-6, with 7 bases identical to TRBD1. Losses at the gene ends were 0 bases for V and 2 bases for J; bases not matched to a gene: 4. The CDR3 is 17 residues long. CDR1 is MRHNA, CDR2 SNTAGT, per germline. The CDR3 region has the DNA TGTGCCAGCAGTGACTCGTACAGGGGAACTGGGGCCAACGTCCTGACTTTC. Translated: CASSDSYRGTGANVLTF.

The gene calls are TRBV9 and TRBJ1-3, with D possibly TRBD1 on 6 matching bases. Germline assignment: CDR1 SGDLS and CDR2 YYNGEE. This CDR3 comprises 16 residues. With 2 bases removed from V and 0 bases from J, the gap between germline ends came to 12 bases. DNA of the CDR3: TGTGCCAGCAGCGTCGACAGACAGGTCTCTGGAAACACCATATATTTT. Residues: CASSVDRQVSGNTIYF.

The CDR3 coding sequence is TGTGCCAGCAGTTCGTCAGGGTTAGGTGGAAACACCATATATTTT. Encoded protein: CASSSSGLGGNTIYF. The chain recombines TRBV6-5 with TRBJ1-3; the D gene is possibly TRBD1 (5 bases). This CDR3 is built from 15 residues. Germline lookup yields CDR1 MNHEY and CDR2 SVGAGI. The V end was cut by 4 bases, the J end by 3 bases, with 13 bases between.

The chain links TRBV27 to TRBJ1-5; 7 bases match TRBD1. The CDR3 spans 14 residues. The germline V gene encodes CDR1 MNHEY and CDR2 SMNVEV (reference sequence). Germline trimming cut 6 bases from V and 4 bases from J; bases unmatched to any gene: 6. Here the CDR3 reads CASSPDRRNQPQHF. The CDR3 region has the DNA TGTGCCAGCAGCCCGGACAGGAGGAATCAGCCCCAGCATTTT.

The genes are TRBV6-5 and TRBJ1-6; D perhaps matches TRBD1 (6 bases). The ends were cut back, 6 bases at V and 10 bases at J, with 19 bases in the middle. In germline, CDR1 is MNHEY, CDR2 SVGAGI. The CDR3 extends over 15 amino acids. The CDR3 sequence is CASSLGQSLVSPLHF. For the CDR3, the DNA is TGTGCCAGCAGCCTGGGACAATCTCTTGTCTCACCCCTCCACTTT.

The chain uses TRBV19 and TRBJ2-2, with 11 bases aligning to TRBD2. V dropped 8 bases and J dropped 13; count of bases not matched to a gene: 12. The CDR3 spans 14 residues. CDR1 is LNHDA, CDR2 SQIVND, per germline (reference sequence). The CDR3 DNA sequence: TGTGCCAGTCATCAAGGGTCTAGCGGGGGGCGGCTGTTTTTT. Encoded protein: CASHQGSSGGRLFF.

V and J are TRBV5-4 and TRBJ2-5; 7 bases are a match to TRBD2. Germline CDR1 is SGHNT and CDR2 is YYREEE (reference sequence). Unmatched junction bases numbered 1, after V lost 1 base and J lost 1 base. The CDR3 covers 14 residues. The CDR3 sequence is CASSLRGSQETQYF. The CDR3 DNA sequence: TGTGCCAGCAGCTTGCGCGGGAGCCAAGAGACCCAGTACTTC.

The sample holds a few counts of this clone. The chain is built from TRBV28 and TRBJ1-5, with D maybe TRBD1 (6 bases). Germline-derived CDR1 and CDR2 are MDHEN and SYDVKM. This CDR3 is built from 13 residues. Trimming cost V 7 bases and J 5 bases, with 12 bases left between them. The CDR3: CASKGGDYQPQHF. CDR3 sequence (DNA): TGTGCCAGCAAGGGGGGGGACTATCAGCCCCAGCATTTT.

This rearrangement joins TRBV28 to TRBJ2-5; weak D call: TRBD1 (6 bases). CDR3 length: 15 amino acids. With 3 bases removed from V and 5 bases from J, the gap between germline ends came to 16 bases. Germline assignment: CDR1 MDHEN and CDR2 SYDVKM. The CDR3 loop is CASSFSGVDGETQYF. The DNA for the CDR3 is TGTGCCAGCAGTTTCTCAGGGGTGGACGGGGAGACCCAGTACTTC.

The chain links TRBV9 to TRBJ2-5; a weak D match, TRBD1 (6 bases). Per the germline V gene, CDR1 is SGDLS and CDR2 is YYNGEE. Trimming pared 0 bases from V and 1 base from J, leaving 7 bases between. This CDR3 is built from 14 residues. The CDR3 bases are TGTGCCAGCAGCGTAGGGGACATCCAAGAGACCCAGTACTTC. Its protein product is CASSVGDIQETQYF.

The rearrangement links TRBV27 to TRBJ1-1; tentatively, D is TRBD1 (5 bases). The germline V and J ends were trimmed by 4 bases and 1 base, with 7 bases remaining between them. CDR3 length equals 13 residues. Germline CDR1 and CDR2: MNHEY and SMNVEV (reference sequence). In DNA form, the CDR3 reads TGTGCCAGCAGTTATACAGGGAACACTGAAGCTTTCTTT. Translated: CASSYTGNTEAFF.

The CDR3 loop reads CASSQAFGELFF. In DNA, the CDR3 is TGCGCCAGCAGCCAAGCTTTCGGGGAGCTGTTTTTT. The chain employs TRBV4-1 and TRBJ2-2; D gene uncertain. In germline, CDR1 is MGHRA, CDR2 YSYEKL. The germline V and J ends were trimmed by 1 base and 7 bases, with 4 bases remaining between them. This CDR3 contains 12 residues.

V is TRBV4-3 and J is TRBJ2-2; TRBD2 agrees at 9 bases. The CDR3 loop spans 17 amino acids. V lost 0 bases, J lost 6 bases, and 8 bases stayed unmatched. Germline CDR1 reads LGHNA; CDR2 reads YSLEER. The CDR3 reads CASSQEGVRGGAGELFF. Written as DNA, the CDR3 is TGCGCCAGCAGCCAAGAGGGGGTGCGGGGGGGCGCCGGGGAGCTGTTTTTT.

CDR3 region: CASSARQGGGEAFF. CDR3 bases: TGTGCCAGTAGTGCACGACAGGGGGGAGGTGAAGCTTTCTTT. The chain combines TRBV19 with TRBJ1-1, with 9 bases matching TRBD1. Unmatched junction bases numbered 8, after V lost 5 bases and J lost 7 bases. CDR1 LNHDA and CDR2 SQIVND come from the germline V gene (reference sequence). The CDR3 is 14 amino acids.

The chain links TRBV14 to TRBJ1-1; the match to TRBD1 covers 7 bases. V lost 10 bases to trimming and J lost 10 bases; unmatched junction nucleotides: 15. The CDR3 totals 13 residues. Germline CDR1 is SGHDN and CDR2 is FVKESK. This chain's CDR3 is CATTPTGQAGAFF. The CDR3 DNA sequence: TGTGCCACTACTCCGACAGGGCAAGCCGGAGCTTTCTTT.

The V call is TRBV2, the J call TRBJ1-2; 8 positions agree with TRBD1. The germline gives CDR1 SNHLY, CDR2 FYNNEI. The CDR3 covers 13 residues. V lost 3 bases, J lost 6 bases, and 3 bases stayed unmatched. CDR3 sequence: CASSEDRVDGYTF. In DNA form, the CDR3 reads TGTGCCAGCAGTGAGGACAGGGTCGATGGCTACACCTTC.

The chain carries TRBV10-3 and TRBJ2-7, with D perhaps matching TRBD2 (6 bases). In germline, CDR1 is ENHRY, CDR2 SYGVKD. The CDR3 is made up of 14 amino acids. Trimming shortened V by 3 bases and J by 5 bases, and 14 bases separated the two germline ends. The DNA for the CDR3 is TGTGCCATCAGTGATTTGGAGGGTCGGGACGAGCAGTACTTC. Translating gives CAISDLEGRDEQYF.

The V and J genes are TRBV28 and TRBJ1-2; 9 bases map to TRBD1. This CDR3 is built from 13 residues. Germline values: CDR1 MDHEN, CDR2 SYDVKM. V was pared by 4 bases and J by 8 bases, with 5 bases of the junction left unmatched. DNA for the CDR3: TGTGCCAGCAGTTCAGGACAGGGGCGCGGCTACACCTTC. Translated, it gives CASSSGQGRGYTF.

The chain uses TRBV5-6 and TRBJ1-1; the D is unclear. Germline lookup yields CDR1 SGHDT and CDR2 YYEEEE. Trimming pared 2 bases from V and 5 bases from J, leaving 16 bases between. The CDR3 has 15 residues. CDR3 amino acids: CASSLRGPTRTEAFF. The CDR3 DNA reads TGTGCCAGCAGCTTAAGAGGCCCGACGAGAACTGAAGCTTTCTTT.

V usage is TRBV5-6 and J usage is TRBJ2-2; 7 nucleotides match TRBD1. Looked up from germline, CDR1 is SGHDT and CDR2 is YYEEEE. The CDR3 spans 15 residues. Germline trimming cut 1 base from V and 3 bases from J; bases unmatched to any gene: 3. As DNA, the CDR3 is TGTGCCAGCAGCTTGAGGGGGCGGGACACCGGGGAGCTGTTTTTT. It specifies CASSLRGRDTGELFF. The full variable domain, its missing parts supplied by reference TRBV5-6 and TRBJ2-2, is DAGVTQSPTHLIKTRGQQVTLRCSPKSGHDTVSWYQQALGQGPQFIFQYYEEEERQRGNFPDRFSGHQFPNYSSELNVNALLLGDSALYLCASSLRGRDTGELFFGEGSRLTVL.

For the CDR3, the DNA is TGTGCCAGCGACGGACAGGGGGCCTATGGCTACACCTTC. This gives the protein CASDGQGAYGYTF. The genes are TRBV2 and TRBJ1-2; 11 nucleotides agree with TRBD1. CDR1 is SNHLY, CDR2 FYNNEI, per germline. The CDR3 consists of 13 residues. V shed 8 bases, J shed 4 bases, and the junction held 3 bases outside the gene matches.